This passage covers 17 T cell receptor beta chains from one sample sequenced in a study of T cells in Graves' hyperthyroidism and ophthalmopathy. Researchers amplified the TCR beta CDR3 regions from RNA transcripts. The study used the HTBI primer set for a first-round RT-PCR of the TCR CDR3. TCRdb redid the calling of the multiplex PCR reads with MiXCR, one entry per CDR3 protein. Of approximately 870,000 distinct CDR3 sequences listed, over 35% were seen once; the top ten hold 7% to 10%. The sequenced sample was blood. The receptors originated from a man aged 18 to 29 with Graves' hyperthyroidism.

This chain connects TRBV6-5 to TRBJ1-2, with TRBD1 as a possible D gene (6 bases). CDR3 length equals 15 residues. Between the trimmed V and J ends, which lost 2 bases and 4 bases, there was a span of 14 bases. The V gene's germline CDR1 is MNHEY and CDR2 SVGAGI. The CDR3 loop reads CASSYGLRGTYGYTF. The CDR3 DNA sequence: TGTGCCAGCAGTTACGGTTTAAGGGGGACCTATGGCTACACCTTC.

The V call is TRBV5-1, the J call TRBJ2-2; D may be TRBD2 (5 bases). Trimming stripped 0 bases from V and 5 bases from J, with 11 bases between. The CDR3 contains 15 residues. Germline V gives CDR1 SGHRS, CDR2 YFSETQ. CDR3 in DNA: TGCGCCAGCAGCTTGGCTCCCTCGGGAACCGGGGAGCTGTTTTTT. This gives the protein CASSLAPSGTGELFF.

Comment on this clonotype: This could be a read error, since a much larger clone is one nucleotide away. The chain links TRBV12-3 or TRBV12-4 to TRBJ2-2, with D unclear. The CDR3 totals 10 residues. In DNA, the CDR3 is TGTGTCAGCAGTTTCGGGGAGCTGTTTTTT. Translating it yields CVSSFGELFF.

This chain links TRBV7-9 with TRBJ2-5, with TRBD2 matching over 7 bases. The V and J ends lost 5 bases and 2 bases, in that order; junction bases with no gene match: 8. Germline CDR1 and CDR2: SEHNR and FQNEAQ (reference sequence). This CDR3 is built from 15 residues. In DNA form, the CDR3 reads TGTGCCAGCAGCGGCCCACTAGCGCCTCAAGAGACCCAGTACTTC. Protein: CASSGPLAPQETQYF.

With respect to this clonotype: With a much larger clone just one base away, this may be a read error. The rearrangement joins TRBV29-1 to TRBJ1-1, with a possible D match to TRBD1 (5 bases). Trimming stripped 2 bases from V and 3 bases from J, with 13 bases between. Germline V gives CDR1 SQVTM, CDR2 ANQGSEA. The CDR3 contains 14 residues. Here the CDR3 reads CSVEKWGVDTEAFF. In nucleotides, the CDR3 is TGCAGCGTTGAAAAGTGGGGGGTGGACACTGAAGCTTTCTTT.

A word on this clonotype: This clone may be a read error of a much larger clone one base away. The genes are TRBV5-1 and TRBJ1-1; 8 bases are a match to TRBD1. The CDR3 totals 13 residues. Germline V lookup: CDR1 SGHRS, CDR2 YFSETQ. In nucleotides, the CDR3 is TGCGCCAGCAGCGGTGACAGGGGCACTGAAGCTTTATTT. It codes for CASSGDRGTEALF.

V is TRBV7-8 and J is TRBJ1-1; tentatively, D is TRBD1 (6 bases). Trimming took off 6 bases at V and 5 bases at J, with 13 bases between the two ends. There are 13 residues in the CDR3. Germline V gene sequence: CDR1 SGHVS, CDR2 FQNEAQ. CDR3 in DNA: TGTGCCAGCAGACAGAGGGGGGGGACTGAAGCTTTCTTT. Amino acid sequence: CASRQRGGTEAFF. Full variable domain (outside the CDR3, taken from reference TRBV7-8 and TRBJ1-1): GAGVSQSPRYKVAKRGQDVALRCDPISGHVSLFWYQQALGQGPEFLTYFQNEAQLDKSGLPSDRFFAERPEGSVSTLKIQRTQQEDSAVYLCASRQRGGTEAFFGQGTRLTVV.

The CDR3 DNA follows: TGTGCCAGCAGCTTATCCCCTCGTGGGGGACCAGAGACCCAGTACTTC. Amino acids: CASSLSPRGGPETQYF. The chain joins TRBV7-3 to TRBJ2-5, with D tentatively TRBD1 or TRBD2 (5 bases each). V lost 2 bases and J lost 4, with 17 bases in between. The CDR3 has 16 amino acids. Germline V gives CDR1 SGHTA, CDR2 FQGTGA.

The table lists this clonotype with a few counts. The rearrangement uses TRBV9 and TRBJ1-5; weak D call: TRBD1 (6 bases). This CDR3 spans 14 amino acids. Trimming stripped 4 bases from V and 5 bases from J, with 13 bases between. Germline CDR1 and CDR2: SGDLS and YYNGEE. Written as DNA, the CDR3 is TGTGCCAGCAGCCAAGAGGGGGTCTATCAGCCCCAGCATTTT. Residues: CASSQEGVYQPQHF. Drawing the rest from reference TRBV9 and TRBJ1-5, the complete variable domain is DSGVTQTPKHLITATGQRVTLRCSPRSGDLSVYWYQQSLDQGLQFLIQYYNGEERAKGNILERFSAQQFPDLHSELNLSSLELGDSALYFCASSQEGVYQPQHFGDGTRLSIL.

This clonotype has at least ten counts. The chain employs TRBV15 and TRBJ1-6; D uncertain. Germline V CDR1 and CDR2: LNHNV, YYDKDF (reference sequence). V shed 0 bases and J shed 11 bases, with 5 bases lying between them. CDR3 length: 12 amino acids. The CDR3 protein is CATSRDRTPLHF. CDR3 in DNA: TGTGCCACCAGCAGAGATCGAACACCCCTCCACTTT.

This clonotype showed up many times. The CDR3 loop reads CASSVGDSEAFF. The CDR3 nucleotides are TGTGCCAGCAGCGTTGGGGACAGTGAAGCTTTCTTT. The chain recombines TRBV9 with TRBJ1-1; 7 bases map to TRBD1. V dropped 2 bases and J dropped 7; count of bases not matched to a gene: 2. The CDR3 is 12 amino acids. Germline assignment: CDR1 SGDLS and CDR2 YYNGEE.

The rearrangement links TRBV10-3 to TRBJ1-1, with 9 bases aligning to TRBD1. This CDR3 spans 12 amino acids. V lost 11 bases, J lost 1 base, and 2 bases stayed unmatched. Germline V gene data show CDR1 as ENHRY and CDR2 as SYGVKD. CDR3 DNA sequence: TGTGCCTGGGACAGGGAGAACACTGAAGCTTTCTTT. Protein product: CAWDRENTEAFF.

This clonotype was counted ten times or more. This chain uses TRBV9 with TRBJ1-2; no clear D. V lost 2 bases, J lost 5 bases, and 19 bases lay in between. Germline V gives CDR1 SGDLS, CDR2 YYNGEE. The length of the CDR3 is 16 residues. Here the CDR3 DNA reads TGTGCCAGCAGCGTTAGGTCGGCCGGTGGTGGTTATGGCTACACCTTC. Its protein is CASSVRSAGGGYGYTF.

This chain links TRBV2 with TRBJ2-7, with D perhaps matching TRBD1 (6 bases). The germline gives CDR1 SNHLY, CDR2 FYNNEI. Trimming left V 5 bases short and J 2 bases short, with 13 bases between. This CDR3 comprises 14 residues. CDR3 in DNA: TGTGCCAGCAGTTCCCTCAACAGGGCCTACGAGCAGTACTTC. This sequence encodes CASSSLNRAYEQYF.

This clonotype was seen a few times. CDR3 coding DNA: TGTGCCAGCAGCGCACGGGACAGGGGCGACACTGAAGCTTTCTTT. Encoded protein: CASSARDRGDTEAFF. This chain joins TRBV12-3 or TRBV12-4 and TRBJ1-1, with 10 nucleotides matching TRBD1. With V trimmed by 6 bases and J by 3 bases, 7 bases remained unmatched. The CDR3 covers 15 residues.

V and J are TRBV10-3 and TRBJ2-7; D is uncertain. This CDR3 has 13 residues. The V gene's germline CDR1 is ENHRY and CDR2 SYGVKD. V lost 0 bases and J lost 5, with 8 bases in between. Here the CDR3 reads CAISESTLDEQYF. The CDR3 DNA reads as TGTGCCATCAGTGAGTCGACGCTGGACGAGCAGTACTTC.

This clonotype was seen only a few times. The gene calls are TRBV7-2 and TRBJ1-1; D might be TRBD1 (5 bases). The CDR3 runs 14 residues. Germline CDR1 and CDR2: SGHTA and FQGNSA. V lost 4 bases, J lost 4 bases, and 13 bases lay in between. The CDR3 sequence is CASSYRWEVTEAFF. For the CDR3, the DNA is TGTGCCAGCAGCTACAGGTGGGAGGTCACTGAAGCTTTCTTT.